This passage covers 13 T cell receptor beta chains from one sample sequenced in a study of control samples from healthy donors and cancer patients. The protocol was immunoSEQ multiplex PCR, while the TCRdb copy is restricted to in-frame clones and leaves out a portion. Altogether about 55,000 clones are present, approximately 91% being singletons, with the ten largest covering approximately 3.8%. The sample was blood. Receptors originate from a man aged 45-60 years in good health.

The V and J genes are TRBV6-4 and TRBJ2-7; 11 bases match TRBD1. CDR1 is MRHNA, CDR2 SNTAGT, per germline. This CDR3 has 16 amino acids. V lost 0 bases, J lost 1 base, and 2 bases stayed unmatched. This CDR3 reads CASSDSDRGLSYEQYF. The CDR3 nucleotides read TGTGCCAGCAGTGACTCGGACAGGGGGCTTTCCTACGAGCAGTACTTC.

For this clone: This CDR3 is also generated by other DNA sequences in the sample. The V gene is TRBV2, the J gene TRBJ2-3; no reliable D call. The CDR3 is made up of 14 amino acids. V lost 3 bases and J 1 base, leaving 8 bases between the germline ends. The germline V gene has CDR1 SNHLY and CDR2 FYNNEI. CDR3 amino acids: CASSEGGGTDTQYF. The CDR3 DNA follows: TGTGCCAGCAGTGAGGGTGGGGGCACAGATACGCAGTATTTT. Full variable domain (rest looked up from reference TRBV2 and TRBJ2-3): EPEVTQTPSHQVTQMGQEVILRCVPISNHLYFYWYRQILGQKVEFLVSFYNNEISEKSEIFDDQFSVERPDGSNFTLKIRSTKLEDSAMYFCASSEGGGTDTQYFGPGTRLTVL.

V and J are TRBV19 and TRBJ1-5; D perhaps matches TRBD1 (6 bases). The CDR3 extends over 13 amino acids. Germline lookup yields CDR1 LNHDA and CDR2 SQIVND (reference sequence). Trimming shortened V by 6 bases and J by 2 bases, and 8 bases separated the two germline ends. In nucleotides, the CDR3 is TGTGCCAGTAGGAGGGGGGGCAATCAGCCCCAGCATTTT. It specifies CASRRGGNQPQHF.

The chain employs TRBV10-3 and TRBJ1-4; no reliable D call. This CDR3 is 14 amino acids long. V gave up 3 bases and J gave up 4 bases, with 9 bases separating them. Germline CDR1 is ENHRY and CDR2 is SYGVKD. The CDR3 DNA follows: TGTGCCATCAGTGAAGGGCAGGTTAATGAAAAACTGTTTTTT. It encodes CAISEGQVNEKLFF.

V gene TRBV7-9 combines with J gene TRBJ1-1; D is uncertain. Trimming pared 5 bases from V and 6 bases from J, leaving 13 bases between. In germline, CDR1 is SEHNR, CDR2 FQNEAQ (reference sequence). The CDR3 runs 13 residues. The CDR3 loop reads CASSHTLSAEAFF. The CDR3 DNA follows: TGTGCCAGCAGCCACACTCTAAGCGCTGAAGCTTTCTTT.

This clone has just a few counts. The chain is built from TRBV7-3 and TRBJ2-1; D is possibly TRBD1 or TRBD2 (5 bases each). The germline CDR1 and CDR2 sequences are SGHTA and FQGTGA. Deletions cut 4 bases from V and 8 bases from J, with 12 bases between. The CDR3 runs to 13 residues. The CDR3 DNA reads TGTGCCAGCAGCTCCGGACTCAGGGATGAGCAGTTCTTC. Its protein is CASSSGLRDEQFF.

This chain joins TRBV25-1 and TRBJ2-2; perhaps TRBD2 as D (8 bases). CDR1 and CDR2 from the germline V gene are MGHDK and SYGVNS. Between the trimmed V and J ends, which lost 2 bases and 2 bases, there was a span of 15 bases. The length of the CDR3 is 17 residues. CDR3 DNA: TGTGCCAGCAGTGAACGGGAGGGGGCAAGAAACACCGGGGAGCTGTTTTTT. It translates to CASSEREGARNTGELFF.

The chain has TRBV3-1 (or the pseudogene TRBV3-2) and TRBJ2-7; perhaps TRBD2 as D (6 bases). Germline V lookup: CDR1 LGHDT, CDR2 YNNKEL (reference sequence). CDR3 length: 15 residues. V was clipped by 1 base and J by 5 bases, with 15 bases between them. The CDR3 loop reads CASSQGGLDLDEQYF. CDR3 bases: TGTGCCAGCAGCCAAGGGGGACTCGATCTCGACGAGCAGTACTTC.

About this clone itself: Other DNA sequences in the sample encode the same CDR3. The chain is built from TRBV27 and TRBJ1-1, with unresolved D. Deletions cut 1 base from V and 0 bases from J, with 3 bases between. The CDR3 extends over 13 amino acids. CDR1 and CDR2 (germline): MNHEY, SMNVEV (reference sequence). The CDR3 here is CASSLYVNTEAFF. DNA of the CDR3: TGTGCCAGCAGTTTATATGTGAACACTGAAGCTTTCTTT.

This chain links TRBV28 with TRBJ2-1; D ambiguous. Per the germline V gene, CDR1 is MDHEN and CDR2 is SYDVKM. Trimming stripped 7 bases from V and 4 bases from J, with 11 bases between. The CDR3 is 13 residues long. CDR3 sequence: CASMVEAYNEQFF. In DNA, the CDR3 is TGTGCCAGCATGGTAGAAGCTTACAATGAGCAGTTCTTC. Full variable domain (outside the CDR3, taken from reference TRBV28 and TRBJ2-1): DVKVTQSSRYLVKRTGEKVFLECVQDMDHENMFWYRQDPGLGLRLIYFSYDVKMKEKGDIPEGYSVSREKKERFSLILESASTNQTSMYLCASMVEAYNEQFFGPGTRLTVL.

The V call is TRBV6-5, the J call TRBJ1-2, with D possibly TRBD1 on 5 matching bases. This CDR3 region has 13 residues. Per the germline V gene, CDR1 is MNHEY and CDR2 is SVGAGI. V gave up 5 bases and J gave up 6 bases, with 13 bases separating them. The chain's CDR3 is CASSRRTTDGYTF. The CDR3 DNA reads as TGTGCCAGCAGTCGGAGGACAACGGATGGCTACACCTTC.

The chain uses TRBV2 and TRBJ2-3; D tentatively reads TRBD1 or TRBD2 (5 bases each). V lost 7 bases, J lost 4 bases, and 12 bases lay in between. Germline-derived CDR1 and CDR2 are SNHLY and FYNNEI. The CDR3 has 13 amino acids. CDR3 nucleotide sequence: TGTGCCAGCATGATAGGGACCCCAGATACGCAGTATTTT. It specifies CASMIGTPDTQYF.

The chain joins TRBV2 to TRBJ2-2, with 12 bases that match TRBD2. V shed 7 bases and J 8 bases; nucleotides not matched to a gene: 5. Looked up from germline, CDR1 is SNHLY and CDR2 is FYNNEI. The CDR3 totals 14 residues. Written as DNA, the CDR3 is TGTGCCAGCAAGACTAGCGGGAGTACAGGGGAGCTGTTTTTT. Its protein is CASKTSGSTGELFF.